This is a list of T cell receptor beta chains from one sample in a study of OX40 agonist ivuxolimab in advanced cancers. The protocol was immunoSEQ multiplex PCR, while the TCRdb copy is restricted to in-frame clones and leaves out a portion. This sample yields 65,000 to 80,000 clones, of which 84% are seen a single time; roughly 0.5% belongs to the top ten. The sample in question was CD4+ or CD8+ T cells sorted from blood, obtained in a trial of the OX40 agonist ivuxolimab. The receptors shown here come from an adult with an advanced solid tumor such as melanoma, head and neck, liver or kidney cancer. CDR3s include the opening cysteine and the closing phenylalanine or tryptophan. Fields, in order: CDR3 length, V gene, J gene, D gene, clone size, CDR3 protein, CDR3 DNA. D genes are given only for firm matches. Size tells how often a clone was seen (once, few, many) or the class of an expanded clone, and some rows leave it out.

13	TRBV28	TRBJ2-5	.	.	CASSFRGQETQYF	TGTGCCAGCAGTTTTAGAGGGCAAGAGACCCAGTACTTC
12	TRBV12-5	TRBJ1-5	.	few	CASGLLDWPQHF	TGTGCTAGTGGTTTGCTGGATTGGCCCCAGCATTTT
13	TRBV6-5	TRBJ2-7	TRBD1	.	CASSYSLNRDRVF	TGTGCCAGCAGTTACTCGCTGAACCGGGACAGGGTCTTC
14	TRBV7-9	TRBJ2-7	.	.	CASSLGLGRHEQYF	TGTGCCAGCAGCTTAGGGTTGGGCAGGCACGAGCAGTACTTC
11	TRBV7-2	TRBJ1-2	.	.	CASSLFRGYTF	TGTGCCAGCAGCTTATTTCGAGGCTACACCTTC
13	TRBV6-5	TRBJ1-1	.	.	CASSRGGNTEAFF	TGTGCCAGCAGCCGAGGAGGGAACACTGAAGCTTTCTTT
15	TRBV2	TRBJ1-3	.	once	CASSEQGNSGNTIYF	TGTGCCAGCAGTGAACAGGGCAACTCTGGAAACACCATATATTTT
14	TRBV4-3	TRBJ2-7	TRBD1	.	CASSQEGQSYEQYF	TGCGCCAGCAGCCAAGAGGGACAGTCCTACGAGCAGTACTTC
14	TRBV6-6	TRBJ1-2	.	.	CASSYLGRDYGYTF	TGTGCCAGCAGTTACCTTGGAAGGGACTATGGCTACACCTTC
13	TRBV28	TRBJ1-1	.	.	CASRAPANTEAFF	TGTGCCAGCAGAGCCCCGGCGAACACTGAAGCTTTCTTT
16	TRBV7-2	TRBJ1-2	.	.	CASSLSTTEVNYGYTF	TGTGCCAGCAGCTTATCGACGACAGAAGTTAACTATGGCTACACCTTC
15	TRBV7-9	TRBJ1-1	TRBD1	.	CASSPRQGANTEAFF	TGTGCCAGCAGCCCAAGACAGGGGGCGAACACTGAAGCTTTCTTT
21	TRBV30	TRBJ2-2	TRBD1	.	CAWSPGAGTGWRLRRGGELFF	TGTGCCTGGTCTCCGGGTGCCGGGACAGGGTGGAGACTCAGGAGGGGGGGGGAGCTGTTTTTT
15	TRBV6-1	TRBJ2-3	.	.	CASSDGLTSTDTQYF	TGTGCCAGCAGTGACGGCTTGACTAGCACAGATACGCAGTATTTT